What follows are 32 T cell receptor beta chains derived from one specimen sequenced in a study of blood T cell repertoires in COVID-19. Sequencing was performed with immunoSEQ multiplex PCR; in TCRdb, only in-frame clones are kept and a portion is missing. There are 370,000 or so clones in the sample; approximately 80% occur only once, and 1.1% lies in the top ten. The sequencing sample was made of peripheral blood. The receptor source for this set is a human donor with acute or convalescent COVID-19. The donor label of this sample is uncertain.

The CDR3 sequence: CASSVGGQHTGELFF. The CDR3, as DNA: TGTGCCAGCAGCGTGGGGGGACAGCACACCGGGGAGCTGTTTTTT. The chain joins TRBV9 to TRBJ2-2; D possibly corresponds to TRBD1 (7 bases). In germline, CDR1 is SGDLS, CDR2 YYNGEE. The V end was cut by 2 bases, the J end by 3 bases, with 11 bases between. This CDR3 comprises 15 residues.

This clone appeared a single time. The CDR3: CASSLVRIDGYTF. CDR3 nucleotide sequence: TGTGCCAGCAGCTTAGTCAGGATCGATGGCTACACCTTC. This chain links TRBV7-9 with TRBJ1-2, with no clear D. V was cut by 1 base and J by 6 bases, with 9 bases left in between. The CDR3 is made up of 13 amino acids. The V gene's germline CDR1 is SEHNR and CDR2 FQNEAQ (reference sequence).

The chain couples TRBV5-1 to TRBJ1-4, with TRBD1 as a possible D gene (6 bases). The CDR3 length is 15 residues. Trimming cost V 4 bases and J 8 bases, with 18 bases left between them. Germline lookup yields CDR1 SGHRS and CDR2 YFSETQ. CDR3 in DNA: TGCGCCAGCAGCCGACAGGAGCGGCAAGAAGAAAAACTGTTTTTT. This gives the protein CASSRQERQEEKLFF.

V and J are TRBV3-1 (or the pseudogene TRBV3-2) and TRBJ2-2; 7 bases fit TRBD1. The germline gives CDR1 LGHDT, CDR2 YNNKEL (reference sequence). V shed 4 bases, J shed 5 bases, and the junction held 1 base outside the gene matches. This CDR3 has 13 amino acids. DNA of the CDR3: TGTGCCAGCAGCCCGACAGGGACCGGGGAGCTGTTTTTT. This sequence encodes CASSPTGTGELFF.

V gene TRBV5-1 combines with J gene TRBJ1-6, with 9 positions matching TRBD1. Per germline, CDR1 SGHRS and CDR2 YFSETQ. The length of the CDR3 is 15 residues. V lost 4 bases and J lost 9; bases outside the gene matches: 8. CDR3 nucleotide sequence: TGCGCCAGCAGCCAGACGACAGGGGGTAGTTCACCCCTCCACTTT. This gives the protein CASSQTTGGSSPLHF.

This CDR3 reads CASSPWGEGYNEQFF. In DNA, the CDR3 is TGTGCCAGCAGCCCTTGGGGGGAGGGGTACAATGAGCAGTTCTTC. V gene TRBV4-2 combines with J gene TRBJ2-1; 7 nucleotides agree with TRBD2. The CDR3 consists of 15 residues. Germline loops: CDR1 LGHNA, CDR2 YNFKEQ. The V and J ends lost 4 bases and 4 bases, in that order; junction bases with no gene match: 7.

The CDR3 region is CASSTAVQSYEQYF. CDR3 coding DNA: TGTGCCAGCAGTACAGCAGTTCAATCCTACGAGCAGTACTTC. The chain links TRBV5-5 to TRBJ2-7, with unresolved D. The CDR3 consists of 14 residues. The germline V gene has CDR1 SGHKS and CDR2 YYEKEE (reference sequence). V was trimmed by 5 bases and J by 1 base, leaving 13 bases between them.

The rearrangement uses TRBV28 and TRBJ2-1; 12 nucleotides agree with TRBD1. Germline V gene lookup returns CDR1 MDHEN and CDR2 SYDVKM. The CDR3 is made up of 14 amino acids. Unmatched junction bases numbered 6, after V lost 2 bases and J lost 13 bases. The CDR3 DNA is TGTGCCAGCAGTTTAGGGGGACAGGGGGCTAGTCAGTTCTTC. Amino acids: CASSLGGQGASQFF.

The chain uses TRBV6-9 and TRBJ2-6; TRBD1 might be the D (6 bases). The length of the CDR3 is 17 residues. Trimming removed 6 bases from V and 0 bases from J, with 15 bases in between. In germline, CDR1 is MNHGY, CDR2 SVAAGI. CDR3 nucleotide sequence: TGTGCCAGCAGGACCCCGGGACACCTCTCTGGGGCCAACGTCCTGACTTTC. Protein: CASRTPGHLSGANVLTF.

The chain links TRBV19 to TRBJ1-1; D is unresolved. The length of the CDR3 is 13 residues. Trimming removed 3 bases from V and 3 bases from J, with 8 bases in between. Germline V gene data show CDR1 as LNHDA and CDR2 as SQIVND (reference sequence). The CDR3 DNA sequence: TGTGCCAGTAGTATGAGCTTCTACACTGAAGCTTTCTTT. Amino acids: CASSMSFYTEAFF.

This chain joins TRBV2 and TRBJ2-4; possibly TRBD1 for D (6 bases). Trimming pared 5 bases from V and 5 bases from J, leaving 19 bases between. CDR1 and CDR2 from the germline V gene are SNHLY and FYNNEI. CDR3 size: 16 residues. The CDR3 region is CASSPLLTGSQNIQYF. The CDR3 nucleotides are TGTGCCAGCAGTCCGCTTTTGACAGGATCTCAAAACATTCAGTACTTC.

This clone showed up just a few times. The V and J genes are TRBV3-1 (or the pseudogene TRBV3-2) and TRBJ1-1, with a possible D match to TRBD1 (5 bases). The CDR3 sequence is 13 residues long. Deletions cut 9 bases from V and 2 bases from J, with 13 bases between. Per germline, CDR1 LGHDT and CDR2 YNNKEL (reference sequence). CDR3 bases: TGTGCCAGTAGGGGCGGGGGAAACACTGAAGCTTTCTTT. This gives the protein CASRGGGNTEAFF.

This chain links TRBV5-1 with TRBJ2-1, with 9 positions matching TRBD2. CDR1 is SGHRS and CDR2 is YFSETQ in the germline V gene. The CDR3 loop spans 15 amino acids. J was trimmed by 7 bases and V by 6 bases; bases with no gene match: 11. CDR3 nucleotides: TGCGCCAGCACGGGGCGGGAGGGCCTTTTTAATGAGCAGTTCTTC. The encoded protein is CASTGREGLFNEQFF.

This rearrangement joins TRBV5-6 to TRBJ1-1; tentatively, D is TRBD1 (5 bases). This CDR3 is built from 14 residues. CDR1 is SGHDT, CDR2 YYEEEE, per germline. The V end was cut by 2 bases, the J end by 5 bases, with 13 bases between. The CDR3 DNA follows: TGTGCCAGCAGCTTTATAGGGGATAAGACTGAAGCTTTCTTT. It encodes CASSFIGDKTEAFF.

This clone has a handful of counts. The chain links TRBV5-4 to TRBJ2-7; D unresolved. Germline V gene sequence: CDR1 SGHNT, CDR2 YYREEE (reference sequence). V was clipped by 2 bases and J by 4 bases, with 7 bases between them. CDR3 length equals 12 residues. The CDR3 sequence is CASSFRGYEQYF. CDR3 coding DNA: TGTGCCAGCAGCTTCAGAGGTTACGAGCAGTACTTC.

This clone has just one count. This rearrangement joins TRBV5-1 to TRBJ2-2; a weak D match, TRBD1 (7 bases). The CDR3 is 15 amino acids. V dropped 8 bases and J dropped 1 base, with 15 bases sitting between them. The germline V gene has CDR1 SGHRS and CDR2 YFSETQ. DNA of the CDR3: TGCGCCAGAGGGGGCGGGGTGGAGAACACCGGGGAGCTGTTTTTT. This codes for CARGGGVENTGELFF.

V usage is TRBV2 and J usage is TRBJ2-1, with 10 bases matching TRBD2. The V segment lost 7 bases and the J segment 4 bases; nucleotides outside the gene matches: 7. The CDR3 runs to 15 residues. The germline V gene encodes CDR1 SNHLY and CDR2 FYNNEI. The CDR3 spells CASKLAGVGYNEQFF. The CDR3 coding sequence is TGTGCCAGCAAGCTAGCGGGAGTTGGGTACAATGAGCAGTTCTTC.

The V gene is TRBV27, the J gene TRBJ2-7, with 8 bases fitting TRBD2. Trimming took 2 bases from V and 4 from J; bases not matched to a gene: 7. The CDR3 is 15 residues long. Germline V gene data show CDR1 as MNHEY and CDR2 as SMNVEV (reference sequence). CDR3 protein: CASSLRGGPGYEQYF. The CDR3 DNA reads TGTGCCAGCAGTTTACGGGGGGGCCCGGGGTACGAGCAGTACTTC.

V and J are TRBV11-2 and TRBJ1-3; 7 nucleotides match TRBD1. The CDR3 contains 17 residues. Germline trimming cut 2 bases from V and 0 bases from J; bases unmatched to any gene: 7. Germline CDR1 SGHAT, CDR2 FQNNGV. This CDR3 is CASSLSLPGGSGNTIYF. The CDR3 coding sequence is TGTGCCAGCAGCTTATCCCTTCCAGGGGGCTCTGGAAACACCATATATTTT. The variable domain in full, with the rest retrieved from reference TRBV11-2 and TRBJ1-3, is EAGVAQSPRYKIIEKRQSVAFWCNPISGHATLYWYQQILGQGPKLLIQFQNNGVVDDSQLPKDRFSAERLKGVDSTLKIQPAKLEDSAVYLCASSLSLPGGSGNTIYFGEGSWLTVV.

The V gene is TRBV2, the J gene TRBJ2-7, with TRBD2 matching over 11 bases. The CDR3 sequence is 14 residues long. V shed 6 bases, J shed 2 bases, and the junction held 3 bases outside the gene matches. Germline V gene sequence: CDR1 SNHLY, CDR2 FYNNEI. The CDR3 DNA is TGTGCCAGCAGGGGGGGACTAGCGGCCTACGAGCAGTACTTC. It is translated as CASRGGLAAYEQYF.

The CDR3 bases are TGTGCCAGCAGTACTCCGGGACAGGTCGACAATGAGCAGTTCTTC. This codes for CASSTPGQVDNEQFF. The chain recombines TRBV6-5 with TRBJ2-1; 8 nucleotides agree with TRBD1. J was trimmed by 5 bases and V by 5 bases; bases with no gene match: 8. The CDR3 consists of 15 residues. From germline, CDR1 is MNHEY and CDR2 SVGAGI.

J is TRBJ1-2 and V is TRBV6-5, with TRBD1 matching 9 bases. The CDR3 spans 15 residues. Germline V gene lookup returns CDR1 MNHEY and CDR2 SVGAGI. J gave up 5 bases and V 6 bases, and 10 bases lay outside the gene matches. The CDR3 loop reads CASSGLWDRAYGYTF. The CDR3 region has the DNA TGTGCCAGCAGCGGGTTGTGGGACAGGGCTTATGGCTACACCTTC.

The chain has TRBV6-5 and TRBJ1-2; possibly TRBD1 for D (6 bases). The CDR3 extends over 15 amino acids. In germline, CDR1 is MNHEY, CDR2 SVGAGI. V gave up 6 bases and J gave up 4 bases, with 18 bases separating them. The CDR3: CASSQGTLRGYGYTF. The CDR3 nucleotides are TGTGCCAGCAGCCAAGGGACATTGAGGGGCTATGGCTACACCTTC.

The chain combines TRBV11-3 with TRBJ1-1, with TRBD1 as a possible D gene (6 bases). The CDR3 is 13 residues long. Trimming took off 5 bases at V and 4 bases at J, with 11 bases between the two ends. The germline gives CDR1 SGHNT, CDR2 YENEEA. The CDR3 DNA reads TGTGCCAGCAGCCAGGGGTTGGGCACTGAAGCTTTCTTT. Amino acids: CASSQGLGTEAFF.

The CDR3 nucleotides read TGTGCCAGCAGGACACACGGGACAGGGAACACTGAAGCTTTCTTT. It codes for CASRTHGTGNTEAFF. V usage is TRBV28 and J usage is TRBJ1-1; 8 nucleotides line up with TRBD1. CDR1 and CDR2 from the germline V gene are MDHEN and SYDVKM. The V segment lost 6 bases and the J segment 1 base; nucleotides outside the gene matches: 7. This CDR3 has 15 residues.

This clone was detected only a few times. The DNA for the CDR3 is TGCGCCAGCAGTGAACGGACAAACGAGCAGTACTTC. Encoded protein: CASSERTNEQYF. V is TRBV10-1 and J is TRBJ2-7, with D maybe TRBD1 (5 bases). The germline gives CDR1 WNHNN, CDR2 SYGVQD (reference sequence). The CDR3 has 12 residues. V was trimmed by 3 bases and J by 5 bases, leaving 8 bases between them.

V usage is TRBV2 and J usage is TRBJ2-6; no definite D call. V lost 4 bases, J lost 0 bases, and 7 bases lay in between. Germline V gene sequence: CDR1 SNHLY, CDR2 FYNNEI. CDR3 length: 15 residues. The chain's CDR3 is CASSAGGSGANVLTF. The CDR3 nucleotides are TGTGCCAGCAGTGCCGGTGGCTCTGGGGCCAACGTCCTGACTTTC. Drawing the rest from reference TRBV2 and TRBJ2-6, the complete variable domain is EPEVTQTPSHQVTQMGQEVILRCVPISNHLYFYWYRQILGQKVEFLVSFYNNEISEKSEIFDDQFSVERPDGSNFTLKIRSTKLEDSAMYFCASSAGGSGANVLTFGAGSRLTVL.

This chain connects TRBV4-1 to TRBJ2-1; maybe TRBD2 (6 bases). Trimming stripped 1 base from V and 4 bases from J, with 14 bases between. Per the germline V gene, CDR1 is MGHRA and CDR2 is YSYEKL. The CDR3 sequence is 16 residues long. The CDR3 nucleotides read TGCGCCAGCAGCCAAGCCCTAGCGTTAACTTACAATGAGCAGTTCTTC. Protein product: CASSQALALTYNEQFF.

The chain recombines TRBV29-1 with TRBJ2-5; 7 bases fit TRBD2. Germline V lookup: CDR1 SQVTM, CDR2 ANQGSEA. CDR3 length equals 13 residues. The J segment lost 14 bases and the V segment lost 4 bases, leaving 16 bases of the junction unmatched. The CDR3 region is CSVAGVRESLQYF. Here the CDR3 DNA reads TGCAGCGTTGCTGGAGTGCGGGAGAGTCTACAATACTTC.

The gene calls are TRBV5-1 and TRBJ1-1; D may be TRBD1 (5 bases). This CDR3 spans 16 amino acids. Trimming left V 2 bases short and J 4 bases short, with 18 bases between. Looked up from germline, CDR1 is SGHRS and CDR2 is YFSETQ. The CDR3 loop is CASSLSVAGPGTEAFF. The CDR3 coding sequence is TGCGCCAGCAGCTTATCGGTCGCGGGGCCGGGCACTGAAGCTTTCTTT.

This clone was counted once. The CDR3 loop is CASSSGTVLEKLFF. The CDR3 region has the DNA TGTGCCAGCAGTTCCGGGACAGTGCTTGAAAAACTGTTTTTT. The chain is built from TRBV2 and TRBJ1-4; 7 bases map to TRBD1. Germline CDR1 reads SNHLY; CDR2 reads FYNNEI. The CDR3 is made up of 14 amino acids. The V and J ends lost 5 bases and 7 bases, in that order; junction bases with no gene match: 7.

The CDR3 protein is CASSQDQGWESPLHF. The CDR3 DNA reads TGTGCCAGCAGCCAAGACCAAGGATGGGAGTCACCCCTCCACTTT. This chain connects TRBV3-1 (or the pseudogene TRBV3-2) to TRBJ1-6, with D unclear. CDR1 and CDR2 (germline): LGHDT, YNNKEL (reference sequence). This CDR3 comprises 15 residues. Trimming removed 0 bases from V and 10 bases from J, with 13 bases in between.